The rows below give T cell receptor beta chains drawn from one sample of a study of yellow fever vaccine responses in identical twins. TCRdb itself ran the RT-PCR reads through MiXCR, one entry per CDR3 protein. The table includes under 25,000 distinct CDR3 sequences, around three quarters detected once. The specimen was T cells from blood (PBMCs), unsorted or a sorted subset (not recorded which), collected before or after yellow fever vaccination (not recorded which). The source of these receptors is a woman between 18 and 29 years old who received the yellow fever vaccine. The CDR3 runs from the conserved cysteine through the conserved F or W. Each record gives: J gene, D gene, clone size, V gene, CDR3 protein, CDR3 DNA. D genes are given only for firm matches. For some rows the clone size is stated as once, few or many, or as a class when expanded; others skip it.

J: TRBJ2-3
D: .
size: .
V: TRBV11-1
CDR3: CASSLVTSTDTQYF
DNA: TGTGCCAGCAGCTTAGTAACTAGCACAGATACGCAGTATTTT

J: TRBJ2-7
D: .
size: .
V: TRBV20-1
CDR3: CSARGGIGQYF
DNA: TGCAGTGCTAGAGGGGGGATAGGGCAGTACTTC

J: TRBJ1-1
D: TRBD1
size: .
V: TRBV5-6
CDR3: CASSLTGVNTEAFF
DNA: TGTGCCAGCAGCTTGACAGGGGTTAACACTGAAGCTTTCTTT

J: TRBJ2-7
D: .
size: .
V: TRBV7-7
CDR3: CASSQGGSGLSYEQYF
DNA: TGTGCCAGCAGCCAGGGGGGTAGCGGACTCTCCTACGAGCAGTACTTC

J: TRBJ2-3
D: .
size: once
V: TRBV7-3
CDR3: CASSPMGLNTQYF
DNA: TGTGCCAGCAGCCCAATGGGGTTGAATACGCAGTATTTT

J: TRBJ2-7
D: TRBD2
size: .
V: TRBV12-3/TRBV12-4
CDR3: CASSLYRLAGTNSYEQYF
DNA: TGTGCCAGCAGTTTATACAGACTAGCGGGCACTAACTCCTACGAGCAGTACTTC

J: TRBJ2-1
D: .
size: .
V: TRBV12-3/TRBV12-4
CDR3: CASRLGTGYNEQFF
DNA: TGTGCCAGCAGGCTTGGGACTGGGTACAATGAGCAGTTCTTC

J: TRBJ2-1
D: .
size: .
V: TRBV3-1
CDR3: CASSQGISYNEQFF
DNA: TGTGCCAGCAGCCAAGGAATCTCCTACAATGAGCAGTTCTTC

J: TRBJ2-1
D: .
size: .
V: TRBV20-1
CDR3: CSARDRIGQFF
DNA: TGCAGTGCTAGGGACAGAATTGGGCAGTTCTTC

J: TRBJ1-2
D: TRBD1
size: .
V: TRBV5-1
CDR3: CASSATGGFYGYTF
DNA: TGCGCCAGCAGCGCAACAGGGGGCTTCTATGGCTACACCTTC

J: TRBJ1-5
D: .
size: .
V: TRBV18
CDR3: CASSRSWGNNQPQHF
DNA: TGTGCCAGCTCGCGAAGTTGGGGTAACAATCAGCCCCAGCATTTT

J: TRBJ1-2
D: .
size: .
V: TRBV5-1
CDR3: CASSHHPPGYMGYTF
DNA: TGCGCCAGCAGCCACCACCCTCCAGGATACATGGGCTACACCTTC

J: TRBJ1-2
D: TRBD1
size: .
V: TRBV5-5
CDR3: CASSLGQGDGYTF
DNA: TGTGCCAGCAGCCTCGGACAGGGTGACGGCTACACCTTC

J: TRBJ1-2
D: .
size: .
V: TRBV28
CDR3: CASSLSSRGSYGYTF
DNA: TGTGCCAGCAGTTTATCGAGCAGGGGAAGTTATGGCTACACCTTC

J: TRBJ2-7
D: TRBD2
size: few
V: TRBV18
CDR3: CASSPSIAGVLYEQYF
DNA: TGTGCCAGCTCACCCTCAATAGCGGGAGTCCTGTACGAGCAGTACTTC

J: TRBJ1-4
D: .
size: .
V: TRBV23-1
CDR3: CASSQSTESQLMKNCFF
DNA: .

J: TRBJ1-1
D: TRBD1
size: .
V: TRBV13
CDR3: CASSPRQGQNTEAFF
DNA: TGTGCCAGCAGCCCGCGACAGGGCCAGAACACTGAAGCTTTCTTT

J: TRBJ1-2
D: .
size: .
V: TRBV14
CDR3: CASSPLTDNYGYTF
DNA: TGTGCCAGCAGCCCCCTTACAGATAACTATGGCTACACCTTC

J: TRBJ1-1
D: .
size: .
V: TRBV5-1
CDR3: CASRTITGKVTEAFF
DNA: TGCGCCAGCAGAACCATAACAGGGAAGGTCACTGAAGCTTTCTTT

J: TRBJ1-1
D: .
size: .
V: TRBV11-2
CDR3: CASRQGNTEAFF
DNA: TGTGCCAGCAGGCAGGGGAACACTGAAGCTTTCTTT

J: TRBJ1-2
D: .
size: once
V: TRBV19
CDR3: CASSIGGHYGYTF
DNA: TGTGCCAGTAGTATCGGGGGGCACTATGGCTACACCTTC

J: TRBJ2-2
D: .
size: .
V: TRBV7-7
CDR3: CASSLAQGTGELFF
DNA: TGTGCCAGCAGCTTAGCACAGGGCACCGGGGAGCTGTTTTTT

J: TRBJ2-3
D: .
size: once
V: TRBV4-1
CDR3: CASSSLWQGGTDTQYF
DNA: TGCGCCAGCAGCTCCCTTTGGCAGGGTGGCACAGATACGCAGTATTTT

J: TRBJ1-5
D: TRBD1
size: few
V: TRBV28
CDR3: CASSLPPDRVDQPQHF
DNA: TGTGCCAGCAGTTTACCCCCCGACAGGGTCGATCAGCCCCAGCATTTT

J: TRBJ1-4
D: .
size: .
V: TRBV5-1
CDR3: CASSPPMGGDEKLFF
DNA: TGCGCCAGCAGCCCTCCTATGGGAGGAGATGAAAAACTGTTTTTT

J: TRBJ2-1
D: .
size: .
V: TRBV12-3/TRBV12-4
CDR3: CASSLLARYYNEQFF
DNA: TGTGCCAGCAGTTTACTAGCGCGCTATTACAATGAGCAGTTCTTC

J: TRBJ1-1
D: .
size: .
V: TRBV13
CDR3: CASRTGPNTEAFF
DNA: TGTGCCAGCAGAACAGGCCCGAACACTGAAGCTTTCTTT

J: TRBJ1-5
D: .
size: .
V: TRBV4-2
CDR3: CASSRRGGLSNQPQHF
DNA: TGTGCCAGCAGCCGCCGGGGGGGGCTTAGCAATCAGCCCCAGCATTTT

J: TRBJ2-1
D: .
size: few
V: TRBV2
CDR3: CASLHRAGANEQFF
DNA: TGTGCCAGCCTCCACAGGGCCGGGGCCAATGAGCAGTTCTTC

J: TRBJ2-3
D: TRBD2
size: .
V: TRBV6-1
CDR3: CASSVGLAGVRNTDTQYF
DNA: TGTGCCAGCAGTGTAGGACTAGCGGGGGTCCGGAACACAGATACGCAGTATTTT

J: TRBJ1-2
D: .
size: once
V: TRBV25-1
CDR3: CASSREGNYGYTF
DNA: TGTGCCAGCAGTAGGGAGGGAAACTATGGCTACACCTTC

J: TRBJ2-3
D: .
size: few
V: TRBV5-6
CDR3: CASSWADTQYF
DNA: TGTGCCAGCAGCTGGGCAGATACGCAGTATTTT

J: TRBJ2-2
D: TRBD1
size: .
V: TRBV6-4
CDR3: CASSVSSRDRDLNTGELFF
DNA: TGTGCCAGCAGTGTCTCTTCCCGGGACAGGGACTTAAACACCGGGGAGCTGTTTTTT

J: TRBJ1-6
D: .
size: once
V: TRBV12-3/TRBV12-4
CDR3: CASSSRQTYNSPLHF
DNA: TGTGCCAGCAGTTCCCGACAGACTTATAATTCACCCCTCCACTTT

J: TRBJ1-2
D: .
size: few
V: TRBV5-1
CDR3: CASSLGTKYGYTF
DNA: TGCGCCAGCAGCTTGGGGACAAAATATGGCTACACCTTC

J: TRBJ1-1
D: .
size: .
V: TRBV18
CDR3: CASTGRTNTEAFF
DNA: TGTGCCAGCACCGGACGGACGAACACTGAAGCTTTCTTT

J: TRBJ1-6
D: .
size: .
V: TRBV11-3
CDR3: CASRGQNNSPLHF
DNA: TGTGCCAGCCGGGGACAAAATAATTCACCCCTCCACTTT

J: TRBJ1-5
D: .
size: .
V: TRBV5-5
CDR3: CASKAGVGANQPQHF
DNA: TGTGCCAGCAAGGCAGGAGTCGGGGCCAATCAGCCCCAGCATTTT

J: TRBJ1-5
D: TRBD1
size: few
V: TRBV10-3
CDR3: CAISESDRVNQPQHF
DNA: TGTGCCATCAGTGAGTCCGACAGGGTGAATCAGCCCCAGCATTTT

J: TRBJ2-1
D: TRBD2
size: .
V: TRBV20-1
CDR3: CSARDVAGANEQFF
DNA: TGCAGTGCTAGAGATGTAGCGGGGGCCAATGAGCAGTTCTTC

J: TRBJ1-1
D: TRBD1
size: .
V: TRBV11-1
CDR3: CASRYSTGMNTEAFF
DNA: TGTGCCAGCAGATACTCGACAGGGATGAACACTGAAGCTTTCTTT

J: TRBJ2-2
D: TRBD1
size: .
V: TRBV7-9
CDR3: CASSPGQVNTGELFF
DNA: TGTGCCAGCAGCCCGGGACAGGTTAACACCGGGGAGCTGTTTTTT

J: TRBJ2-7
D: .
size: .
V: TRBV2
CDR3: CASTDRRSEQYF
DNA: TGTGCCAGCACCGACAGGCGGTCCGAGCAGTACTTC

J: TRBJ2-3
D: .
size: .
V: TRBV9
CDR3: CASSVAVRNTDTQYF
DNA: TGTGCCAGCAGCGTAGCGGTCCGCAACACAGATACGCAGTATTTT

J: TRBJ1-4
D: TRBD1
size: .
V: TRBV10-1
CDR3: CASSARRRDRGEKLFF
DNA: TGCGCCAGCAGTGCCCGACGCCGGGACAGGGGCGAAAAACTGTTTTTT

J: TRBJ2-3
D: TRBD2
size: .
V: TRBV11-3
CDR3: CASSLSGRAIDTQYF
DNA: TGTGCCAGCAGCCTAAGCGGGAGGGCCATAGATACGCAGTATTTT

J: TRBJ2-7
D: TRBD1
size: .
V: TRBV5-1
CDR3: CASSQGQGAYEQYF
DNA: TGCGCCAGCAGCCAGGGACAGGGGGCCTACGAGCAGTACTTC

J: TRBJ2-5
D: .
size: few
V: TRBV7-9
CDR3: CASSPRDLQYF
DNA: TGTGCCAGCAGCCCGCGGGACCTTCAGTACTTC

J: TRBJ1-5
D: .
size: .
V: TRBV2
CDR3: CASSVGQPQHF
DNA: TGTGCCAGCAGTGTTGGGCAGCCCCAGCATTTT

J: TRBJ1-2
D: .
size: .
V: TRBV29-1
CDR3: CSVESTGSGYTF
DNA: TGCAGCGTTGAGTCTACAGGCTCTGGCTACACCTTC

J: TRBJ2-7
D: .
size: .
V: TRBV29-1
CDR3: CSDIKDSSYEQYF
DNA: TGCAGCGATATTAAAGATTCCTCCTACGAGCAGTACTTC